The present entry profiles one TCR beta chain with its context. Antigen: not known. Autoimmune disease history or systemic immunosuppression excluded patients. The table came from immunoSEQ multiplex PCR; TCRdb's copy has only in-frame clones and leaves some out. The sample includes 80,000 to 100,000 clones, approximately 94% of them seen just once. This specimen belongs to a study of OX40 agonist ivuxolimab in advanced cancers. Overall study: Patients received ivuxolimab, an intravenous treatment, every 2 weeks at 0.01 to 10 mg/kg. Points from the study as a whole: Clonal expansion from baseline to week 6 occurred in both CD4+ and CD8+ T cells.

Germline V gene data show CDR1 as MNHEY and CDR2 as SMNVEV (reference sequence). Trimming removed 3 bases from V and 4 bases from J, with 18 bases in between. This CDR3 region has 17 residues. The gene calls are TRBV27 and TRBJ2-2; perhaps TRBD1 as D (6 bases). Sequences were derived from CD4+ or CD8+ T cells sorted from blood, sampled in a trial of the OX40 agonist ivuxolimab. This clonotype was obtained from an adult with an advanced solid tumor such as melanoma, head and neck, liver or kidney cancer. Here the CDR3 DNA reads TGTGCCAGCAGTTTTGAGGGATGGGGGCTGCGCACCGGGGAGCTGTTTTTT. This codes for CASSFEGWGLRTGELFF.